This T cell receptor (beta chain) was profiled in a study of Ad26.COV2.S vaccination and SARS-CoV-2 variants. This table comes from immunoSEQ multiplex PCR, and its TCRdb copy is limited to in-frame clones, with some not included. The data contain about 350,000 clones, approximately 90% of them singletons. This clone was observed a single time. V was clipped by 4 bases and J by 4 bases, with 14 bases between them. The CDR3 is 16 residues long. The germline V gene has CDR1 SGHAT and CDR2 FQNNGV. The sequence came from a human donor who had recovered from COVID-19. The sequences come from peripheral blood, collected after recovery from COVID-19. The rearrangement links TRBV11-2 to TRBJ1-6; TRBD1 might be the D (5 bases). For the CDR3, the DNA is TGTGCCAGCAGCTCCCTGGAAGGGGCATATAATTCACCCCTCCACTTT. As protein: CASSSLEGAYNSPLHF.